One sample yielded the 30 T cell receptor beta chains listed below, sequenced in a study of CD8 T cells in ankylosing spondylitis. TCRdb itself ran the 5' RACE reads through MiXCR, one entry per CDR3 protein. The data hold 110,000 to 150,000 distinct CDR3 sequences, with 8% to 9% observed a single time. The specimen was synovial fluid, either unsorted or a sorted T cell fraction (not recorded which). The receptor set was obtained from a male donor with ankylosing spondylitis.

In its sample, this clonotype was seen many times. The chain couples TRBV18 to TRBJ1-1; D is uncertain. Germline V lookup: CDR1 KGHSH, CDR2 LQKENI. Deletions cut 6 bases from V and 0 bases from J, with 14 bases between. CDR3 length: 15 amino acids. The CDR3 nucleotides read TGTGCCAGCTCTCCTCTTCTGGGCCTGAACACTGAAGCTTTCTTT. Encoded protein: CASSPLLGLNTEAFF.

This clonotype was counted between two and nine times. V gene TRBV28 combines with J gene TRBJ1-1; a weak D match, TRBD1 (6 bases). The V end lost 1 base, the J end lost 10 bases, and 16 bases lay between the germline ends. This CDR3 comprises 14 residues. Per the germline V gene, CDR1 is MDHEN and CDR2 is SYDVKM. The CDR3 is CASSLFPDRIGAFF. The DNA for the CDR3 is TGTGCCAGCAGTTTATTCCCAGACAGGATTGGAGCTTTCTTT.

The chain employs TRBV5-1 and TRBJ2-4; a weak D match, TRBD2 (5 bases). Germline V gives CDR1 SGHRS, CDR2 YFSETQ. There are 13 residues in the CDR3. Trimming took off 0 bases at V and 6 bases at J, with 7 bases between the two ends. The CDR3: CASSLDAGNIQYF. The CDR3 DNA reads TGCGCCAGCAGCTTGGATGCGGGAAACATTCAGTACTTC.

This sequence joins TRBV9 and TRBJ2-6, with D maybe TRBD1 (6 bases). The V gene's germline CDR1 is SGDLS and CDR2 YYNGEE. The germline V and J ends were trimmed by 0 bases and 4 bases, with 8 bases remaining between them. The CDR3 has 15 amino acids. In DNA form, the CDR3 reads TGTGCCAGCAGCGTAGCCGGACAGGGGGCCAACGTCCTGACTTTC. Translated, it gives CASSVAGQGANVLTF.

This clonotype was observed a few times. The chain is built from TRBV7-3 and TRBJ1-5, with D uncertain. Germline V gene data show CDR1 as SGHTA and CDR2 as FQGTGA. With 0 bases removed from V and 7 bases from J, the gap between germline ends came to 7 bases. The CDR3 sequence is 13 residues long. For the CDR3, the DNA is TGTGCCAGCAGCTTAACGCCCGGGCAGCCCCAGCATTTT. This translates into CASSLTPGQPQHF.

This clonotype was detected ten times or more. The chain recombines TRBV4-2 with TRBJ2-7; maybe TRBD1 (6 bases). V was pared by 0 bases and J by 0 bases, with 15 bases between. This CDR3 has 17 residues. Germline assignment: CDR1 LGHNA and CDR2 YNFKEQ. The CDR3 spells CASSQDLTGTSSYEQYF. Written as DNA, the CDR3 is TGTGCCAGCAGCCAAGATCTAACCGGGACATCCTCCTACGAGCAGTACTTC.

This clonotype has only a few counts. The DNA for the CDR3 is TGTGCCAGCAGCGTTCGAGTTGAGGGTCAAACCTTC. Its translation: CASSVRVEGQTF. The chain employs TRBV6-6 and TRBJ1-2; no firm D call. Germline-derived CDR1 and CDR2 are MNHNY and SVGAGI (reference sequence). V was cut by 6 bases and J by 14 bases, with 19 bases left in between. This CDR3 has 12 amino acids.

This clonotype was recorded at least ten times. V and J are TRBV5-1 and TRBJ2-7; 7 positions agree with TRBD1. The germline gives CDR1 SGHRS, CDR2 YFSETQ. This CDR3 comprises 13 residues. J was trimmed by 3 bases and V by 4 bases; bases with no gene match: 4. The chain's CDR3 is CASSRDSDYEQYF. DNA for the CDR3: TGCGCCAGCAGCCGGGACAGTGACTACGAGCAGTACTTC.

V is TRBV4-3 and J is TRBJ1-2, with D perhaps matching TRBD1 (5 bases). Trimming took off 4 bases at V and 5 bases at J, with 11 bases between the two ends. The length of the CDR3 is 13 residues. Looked up from germline, CDR1 is LGHNA and CDR2 is YSLEER. CDR3 protein: CASSPDSEYGYTF. The CDR3 nucleotides are TGCGCCAGCAGCCCCGACAGCGAGTATGGCTACACCTTC.

This rearrangement joins TRBV5-1 to TRBJ1-2; D unclear. CDR1 is SGHRS and CDR2 is YFSETQ in the germline V gene. The CDR3 runs to 13 residues. The V end lost 0 bases, the J end lost 7 bases, and 10 bases lay between the germline ends. CDR3 nucleotide sequence: TGCGCCAGCAGCTTGGGAGGTTTAGGTGGCTACACCTTC. It codes for CASSLGGLGGYTF.

This clonotype was observed a handful of times. The rearrangement links TRBV20-1 to TRBJ1-1, with 11 bases that match TRBD1. The CDR3 length is 14 residues. Per the germline V gene, CDR1 is DFQATT and CDR2 is SNEGSKA (reference sequence). V dropped 6 bases and J dropped 7; count of bases not matched to a gene: 10. The CDR3 DNA reads TGCAGTGCGATACCCGGGACAGGGGGGTTTGAAGCTTTCTTT. Amino acids: CSAIPGTGGFEAFF.

This clonotype was detected ten times or more. The chain is built from TRBV6-1 and TRBJ2-1; 13 bases fit TRBD2. Germline values: CDR1 MNHNS, CDR2 SASEGT. V lost 6 bases, J lost 2 bases, and 10 bases stayed unmatched. This CDR3 comprises 18 residues. CDR3: CASRFGTSGTAPYNEQFF. DNA for the CDR3: TGTGCCAGCAGATTTGGGACTAGCGGGACGGCCCCCTACAATGAGCAGTTCTTC.

The V and J genes are TRBV6-5 and TRBJ1-1; a weak D match, TRBD1 (6 bases). Germline V gene sequence: CDR1 MNHEY, CDR2 SVGAGI. The CDR3 is 18 amino acids. Trimming cost V 0 bases and J 4 bases, with 21 bases left between them. The CDR3 nucleotides read TGTGCCAGCAGTTACTCGTACGGCTATCAGGGGAGCGGCACTGAAGCTTTCTTT. The encoded protein is CASSYSYGYQGSGTEAFF.

This chain uses TRBV28 with TRBJ1-2; 9 bases match TRBD1. The CDR3 sequence is 16 residues long. With V trimmed by 3 bases and J by 4 bases, 9 bases remained unmatched. The germline CDR1 and CDR2 sequences are MDHEN and SYDVKM. The CDR3 DNA sequence: TGTGCCAGCAGTTTGAGGGGACAGGGATTGGCCTATGGCTACACCTTC. Translation: CASSLRGQGLAYGYTF.

This clonotype was recorded many times. The chain is built from TRBV4-3 and TRBJ2-7; the match to TRBD2 covers 13 bases. Germline V gives CDR1 LGHNA, CDR2 YSLEER. The CDR3 spans 13 residues. Germline trimming cut 8 bases from V and 6 bases from J; bases unmatched to any gene: 4. The DNA of the CDR3 is TGCGCCAGCGGACTAGCGGGAGATCCCGAGCAGTACTTC. Its protein is CASGLAGDPEQYF.

This clonotype was detected ten times or more. The chain employs TRBV6-4 and TRBJ2-2; unclear D gene. Trimming took 2 bases from V and 1 from J, leaving 8 bases between them. Germline CDR1 is MRHNA and CDR2 is SNTAGT. This CDR3 region has 15 residues. For the CDR3, the DNA is TGTGCCAGCAGTGACACCTCCAAGAACACCGGGGAGCTGTTTTTT. It specifies CASSDTSKNTGELFF.

This clonotype was counted at least ten times. The chain recombines TRBV5-1 with TRBJ2-2; D is possibly TRBD2 (5 bases). CDR1 and CDR2 from the germline V gene are SGHRS and YFSETQ. The CDR3 runs to 15 residues. V was cut by 3 bases and J by 3 bases, with 12 bases left in between. The CDR3 protein is CASSYQEVHTGELFF. DNA for the CDR3: TGCGCCAGCAGCTACCAGGAGGTACACACCGGGGAGCTGTTTTTT.

This clonotype was detected a few times. The chain combines TRBV18 with TRBJ1-5; 7 bases are a match to TRBD1. In germline, CDR1 is KGHSH, CDR2 LQKENI. The V segment lost 3 bases and the J segment 7 bases; nucleotides outside the gene matches: 3. The CDR3 totals 13 residues. CDR3 DNA sequence: TGTGCCAGCTCACCGGGACAGTACCAGCCCCAGCATTTT. It translates to CASSPGQYQPQHF.

This clonotype was counted ten times or more. The rearrangement uses TRBV6-1 and TRBJ2-6; 8 bases fit TRBD1. Germline-derived CDR1 and CDR2 are MNHNS and SASEGT. CDR3 size: 17 residues. V shed 2 bases, J shed 2 bases, and the junction held 5 bases outside the gene matches. The CDR3 DNA is TGTGCCAGCAGTGAAATGCTGACAGGGGCTGGGGCCAACGTCCTGACTTTC. Protein: CASSEMLTGAGANVLTF.

This clonotype turned up a few times. V gene TRBV7-9 combines with J gene TRBJ2-1, with D perhaps matching TRBD1 (6 bases). This CDR3 comprises 17 residues. With 5 bases removed from V and 0 bases from J, the gap between germline ends came to 17 bases. Germline lookup yields CDR1 SEHNR and CDR2 FQNEAQ (reference sequence). The CDR3, as DNA: TGTGCCAGCAGCCTACAGACAGGATCGAGCTCCTACAATGAGCAGTTCTTC. Its protein product is CASSLQTGSSSYNEQFF.

This clonotype was counted at least ten times. The V call is TRBV7-8, the J call TRBJ2-7, with 8 positions matching TRBD1. V dropped 5 bases and J dropped 4; count of bases not matched to a gene: 7. The germline gives CDR1 SGHVS, CDR2 FQNEAQ. This CDR3 contains 14 residues. CDR3 sequence reads: CASSAQGAWYEQYF. The CDR3 nucleotides read TGTGCCAGCAGCGCCCAGGGGGCGTGGTACGAGCAGTACTTC.

There are many counts of this clonotype. The V and J genes are TRBV5-1 and TRBJ2-5, with unresolved D. Looked up from germline, CDR1 is SGHRS and CDR2 is YFSETQ. The CDR3 runs 14 residues. V lost 5 bases, J lost 2 bases, and 13 bases lay in between. The CDR3: CASRAGPLQETQYF. The DNA for the CDR3 is TGCGCCAGCAGAGCCGGACCTCTACAAGAGACCCAGTACTTC.

This clonotype was detected many times. The chain uses TRBV20-1 and TRBJ2-1; 7 nucleotides agree with TRBD2. Germline-derived CDR1 and CDR2 are DFQATT and SNEGSKA (reference sequence). V trimming: 5 bases; J trimming: 6 bases; junction bases outside the gene matches: 10. This CDR3 region has 14 residues. The CDR3 nucleotides read TGCAGTGCTGTCCCGGGACTACCGATCAATGAGCAGTTCTTC. Protein product: CSAVPGLPINEQFF.

This clonotype showed up many times. J is TRBJ2-4 and V is TRBV4-1, with a tentative D call TRBD1 (6 bases). Looked up from germline, CDR1 is MGHRA and CDR2 is YSYEKL. This CDR3 is built from 17 residues. V lost 4 bases, J lost 0 bases, and 16 bases lay in between. In nucleotides, the CDR3 is TGCGCCAGCAGCCTCCTAGGGGGTATACTAGCCAAAAACATTCAGTACTTC. Protein: CASSLLGGILAKNIQYF.

This clonotype was seen repeatedly, ten times or more. The chain is built from TRBV7-8 and TRBJ2-2; D remains ambiguous. Germline V lookup: CDR1 SGHVS, CDR2 FQNEAQ. V was clipped by 5 bases and J by 3 bases, with 13 bases between them. The CDR3 sequence is 15 residues long. The CDR3 bases are TGTGCCAGCAGCCTGCTGTTGCGCCACACCGGGGAGCTGTTTTTT. Translated, it gives CASSLLLRHTGELFF.

This sequence joins TRBV7-8 and TRBJ1-3; D is unresolved. Germline V lookup: CDR1 SGHVS, CDR2 FQNEAQ. CDR3 length: 16 amino acids. Trimming removed 4 bases from V and 1 base from J, with 14 bases in between. The CDR3: CASSSSGFGSGNTIYF. CDR3 in DNA: TGTGCCAGCAGCTCCTCAGGCTTTGGTTCTGGAAACACCATATATTTT.

There are many counts of this clonotype. The V call is TRBV11-1, the J call TRBJ2-2, with D hard to call. The CDR3 spans 15 residues. The germline CDR1 and CDR2 sequences are SGHAT and FQDESV (reference sequence). V lost 2 bases to trimming and J lost 4 bases, with 11 bases between them. CDR3 in amino acids: CASSLRPHGTGELFF. CDR3 sequence (DNA): TGTGCCAGCAGCTTACGACCGCACGGCACCGGGGAGCTGTTTTTT.

This clonotype occurred many times. This chain uses TRBV20-1 with TRBJ1-1; unclear D gene. V was trimmed by 2 bases and J by 0 bases, leaving 7 bases between them. From germline, CDR1 is DFQATT and CDR2 SNEGSKA (reference sequence). This CDR3 spans 13 amino acids. CDR3 region: CSARRTVNTEAFF. CDR3 coding DNA: TGCAGTGCTAGACGGACCGTGAACACTGAAGCTTTCTTT.

V and J are TRBV7-2 and TRBJ2-7; unclear D gene. Germline V gives CDR1 SGHTA, CDR2 FQGNSA. This CDR3 contains 16 residues. V shed 1 base and J shed 0 bases, with 13 bases lying between them. CDR3 DNA: TGTGCCAGCAGCTTAGATCCGGCCGGAAGCTCCTACGAGCAGTACTTC. Translation: CASSLDPAGSSYEQYF.

The V and J genes are TRBV5-4 and TRBJ1-1; D call uncertain. The CDR3 extends over 13 amino acids. Germline CDR1 is SGHNT and CDR2 is YYREEE (reference sequence). V was clipped by 4 bases and J by 5 bases, with 12 bases between them. CDR3 protein: CASSLMSGTEAFF. CDR3 in DNA: TGTGCCAGCAGCCTGATGTCGGGAACTGAAGCTTTCTTT.